Below are 8 T cell receptor beta chains sequenced from a single sample in a study of cytomegalovirus exposure and HLA in healthy donors. Vbeta (60) and Jbeta (13) primers were used in the PCR. Using immunoSEQ multiplex PCR, the repertoire was profiled, and TCRdb retains in-frame clones only, with some absent. Here the sample spans roughly 100,000 clones, roughly 80% being singletons. The material sequenced was PBMCs. These receptors were obtained from a man between 40 and 49 years old in good health and CMV-seronegative.

This chain joins TRBV7-9 and TRBJ2-7; 7 bases match TRBD2. The germline gives CDR1 SEHNR, CDR2 FQNEAQ (reference sequence). The ends lost 5 bases at V and 4 bases at J; junction bases unmatched: 8. The CDR3 has 14 amino acids. CDR3 amino acids: CASSPPGGIYEQYF. The CDR3 coding sequence is TGTGCCAGCAGCCCTCCCGGGGGGATTTACGAGCAGTACTTC.

The chain has TRBV2 and TRBJ1-2; a weak D match, TRBD1 (5 bases). Germline loops: CDR1 SNHLY, CDR2 FYNNEI. CDR3 length: 12 amino acids. V was pared by 4 bases and J by 4 bases, with 7 bases between. The CDR3 region has the DNA TGTGCCAGCAGTGTTGACAGCTATGGCTACACCTTC. Translating gives CASSVDSYGYTF.

This clone showed up just a few times. The genes are TRBV7-9 and TRBJ2-5, with 10 bases matching TRBD2. The CDR3 totals 14 residues. V lost 1 base and J lost 6; bases outside the gene matches: 2. CDR1 is SEHNR, CDR2 FQNEAQ, per germline (reference sequence). The chain's CDR3 is CASSLGAGGQTQYF. The CDR3 DNA reads TGTGCCAGCAGCTTAGGAGCGGGGGGGCAGACCCAGTACTTC. Using reference TRBV7-9 and TRBJ2-5 for the parts outside the CDR3, the full variable domain is DTGVSQNPRHKITKRGQNVTFRCDPISEHNRLYWYRQTLGQGPEFLTYFQNEAQLEKSRLLSDRFSAERPKGSFSTLEIQRTEQGDSAMYLCASSLGAGGQTQYFGPGTRLLVL.

V gene TRBV5-1 combines with J gene TRBJ1-2; the D gene is possibly TRBD1 (5 bases). Germline lookup yields CDR1 SGHRS and CDR2 YFSETQ. V dropped 0 bases and J dropped 1 base, with 13 bases sitting between them. The CDR3 sequence is 16 residues long. CDR3: CASSLAAGLYNYGYTF. As DNA, the CDR3 is TGCGCCAGCAGCTTGGCGGCAGGGCTGTATAACTATGGCTACACCTTC.

This clone was recorded only once. The chain joins TRBV5-1 to TRBJ2-4, with D maybe TRBD1 (5 bases). V shed 5 bases and J shed 8 bases, with 11 bases lying between them. Per the germline V gene, CDR1 is SGHRS and CDR2 is YFSETQ. The CDR3 consists of 12 residues. CDR3 sequence reads: CASRLEGDIQYF. CDR3 nucleotide sequence: TGCGCCAGCAGACTCGAAGGGGACATTCAGTACTTC.

J is TRBJ1-2 and V is TRBV2; 7 bases map to TRBD1. The length of the CDR3 is 13 residues. Germline-derived CDR1 and CDR2 are SNHLY and FYNNEI. V trimming: 3 bases; J trimming: 3 bases; junction bases outside the gene matches: 1. The CDR3: CASSEGQHYGYTF. The DNA for the CDR3 is TGTGCCAGCAGTGAGGGACAGCACTATGGCTACACCTTC.

This clone was seen a handful of times. The J gene is TRBJ2-2, the V gene TRBV19; 7 bases map to TRBD1. The CDR3 is 16 residues long. Germline V gives CDR1 LNHDA, CDR2 SQIVND (reference sequence). V shed 10 bases, J shed 4 bases, and the junction held 15 bases outside the gene matches. CDR3 sequence reads: CATNPSGTASTGELFF. CDR3 DNA sequence: TGTGCCACTAACCCTTCCGGGACAGCGAGCACCGGGGAGCTGTTTTTT.

V is TRBV12-5 and J is TRBJ2-2, with 16 positions matching TRBD2. Germline trimming cut 6 bases from V and 6 bases from J; bases unmatched to any gene: 13. CDR1 is LGHNT, CDR2 FRNRAP, per germline. This CDR3 region has 19 residues. The CDR3 region is CASGSPPGLAGGRSGELFF. CDR3 DNA sequence: TGTGCTAGTGGAAGCCCGCCGGGACTAGCGGGGGGGCGGTCCGGGGAGCTGTTTTTT.